Listed here are 31 T cell receptor beta chains from one sample, sequenced in a study of T-cell reconstitution after alpha-beta-depleted transplantation in children. TCRbeta library preparation incorporated unique molecular identifiers. MiXCR, applied by TCRdb to the PCR reads, yields one record per CDR3 protein. The data contain 500,000 to 600,000 distinct CDR3 sequences, roughly 30% of them singletons. The sample in question was PBMCs, obtained before TCRalphabeta/CD19-depleted stem cell transplant. The source of these receptors is a boy under three years old with Wiskott-Aldrich syndrome, due to receive a stem cell transplant.

In this sample, this clonotype turned up a few times. This chain's CDR3 is CASSLGGRDQETQYF. CDR3 coding DNA: TGTGCCAGCAGTTTAGGTGGCAGGGACCAAGAGACCCAGTACTTC. This rearrangement joins TRBV12-3 or TRBV12-4 to TRBJ2-5; TRBD1 is a possible D gene (5 bases). V shed 1 base and J shed 0 bases, with 9 bases lying between them. This CDR3 is 15 amino acids long.

The rearrangement links TRBV12-3 or TRBV12-4 to TRBJ2-5; a weak D match, TRBD1 (6 bases). V was trimmed by 1 base and J by 5 bases, leaving 8 bases between them. The CDR3 totals 13 residues. Here the CDR3 DNA reads TGTGCCAGCAGTTTAGACCAGGGGGAGACCCAGTACTTC. This gives the protein CASSLDQGETQYF.

The chain has TRBV12-3 or TRBV12-4 and TRBJ2-1; 7 bases align to TRBD2. Germline trimming cut 6 bases from V and 8 bases from J; bases unmatched to any gene: 13. The CDR3 has 15 amino acids. The CDR3 nucleotides read TGTGCCAGCAGCCGAACAGCGGGAAGGTTTCATGAGCAGTTCTTC. Its translation is CASSRTAGRFHEQFF.

The sample holds a few counts of this clonotype. This rearrangement joins TRBV20-1 to TRBJ2-1; D unclear. The CDR3 is made up of 14 amino acids. The germline V gene has CDR1 DFQATT and CDR2 SNEGSKA (reference sequence). Trimming cost V 7 bases and J 0 bases, with 13 bases left between them. CDR3 amino acids: CSGTGLISYNEQFF. In DNA form, the CDR3 reads TGCAGTGGTACGGGTCTAATCTCCTACAATGAGCAGTTCTTC.

The DNA for the CDR3 is TGTGCCAGCACTCTGACTCTACGTTACAATGAGCAGTTCTTC. This sequence encodes CASTLTLRYNEQFF. V and J are TRBV11-2 and TRBJ2-1; unclear D gene. The germline CDR1 and CDR2 sequences are SGHAT and FQNNGV. CDR3 size: 14 residues. Trimming shortened V by 7 bases and J by 4 bases, and 14 bases separated the two germline ends.

This chain connects TRBV15 to TRBJ2-1; 10 bases match TRBD1. Germline CDR1 reads LNHNV; CDR2 reads YYDKDF (reference sequence). V shed 8 bases, J shed 8 bases, and the junction held 9 bases outside the gene matches. CDR3 length: 14 residues. CDR3 region: CATLPDRGYDEQFF. Here the CDR3 DNA reads TGTGCCACCCTACCGGACAGGGGGTATGATGAGCAGTTCTTC.

For the CDR3, the DNA is TGTGCCAGCAGCTTTCGGTTTAGCTCAAAGTACCAAGAGACCCAGTACTTC. This gives the protein CASSFRFSSKYQETQYF. This chain links TRBV13 with TRBJ2-5; D is uncertain. Germline CDR1 is PRHDT and CDR2 is FYEKMQ (reference sequence). Trimming pared 3 bases from V and 0 bases from J, leaving 17 bases between. The CDR3 loop spans 17 amino acids.

The chain carries TRBV5-1 and TRBJ2-7, with TRBD2 identical over 7 bases. CDR1 and CDR2 from the germline V gene are SGHRS and YFSETQ. CDR3 length equals 13 residues. The ends lost 0 bases at V and 6 bases at J; junction bases unmatched: 3. CDR3: CASSLDGGGEQYF. CDR3 in DNA: TGCGCCAGCAGCTTGGATGGCGGGGGCGAGCAGTACTTC.

This clonotype was detected only a few times. The CDR3 DNA reads TGTGCCAGCAGTCCATACCCGACAGGGGGCAGGGAGACCCAGTACTTC. This translates into CASSPYPTGGRETQYF. This sequence joins TRBV27 and TRBJ2-5; 10 bases line up with TRBD1. The CDR3 contains 16 residues. Germline CDR1 reads MNHEY; CDR2 reads SMNVEV (reference sequence). Losses at the gene ends were 5 bases for V and 5 bases for J; bases not matched to a gene: 11.

This chain uses TRBV29-1 with TRBJ2-3; D unresolved. The V and J ends lost 2 bases and 4 bases respectively, with 10 bases between them. Germline-derived CDR1 and CDR2 are SQVTM and ANQGSEA. The length of the CDR3 is 13 residues. The CDR3 region has the DNA TGCAGCGTTGAACGTCTTAGCTCAGATACGCAGTATTTT. Translation gives CSVERLSSDTQYF.

The chain has TRBV20-1 and TRBJ2-1, with 11 bases identical to TRBD2. The CDR3 extends over 13 amino acids. Germline CDR1 is DFQATT and CDR2 is SNEGSKA (reference sequence). This CDR3 reads CRLRLAGHNEQFF. CDR3 in DNA: TGCAGGCTACGACTAGCGGGACACAATGAGCAGTTCTTC.

The rearrangement joins TRBV5-1 to TRBJ2-7; TRBD2 agrees at 8 bases. V dropped 0 bases and J dropped 2; count of bases not matched to a gene: 7. Germline V lookup: CDR1 SGHRS, CDR2 YFSETQ. The CDR3 consists of 16 residues. CDR3 coding DNA: TGCGCCAGCAGCTTGGAACCGGGACTAGGCACCTACGAGCAGTACTTC. Protein sequence: CASSLEPGLGTYEQYF. Filled out from reference TRBV5-1 and TRBJ2-7, the complete variable domain reads KAGVTQTPRYLIKTRGQQVTLSCSPISGHRSVSWYQQTPGQGLQFLFEYFSETQRNKGNFPGRFSGRQFSNSRSEMNVSTLELGDSALYLCASSLEPGLGTYEQYFGPGTRLTVT.

This clonotype showed up just a few times. The V and J genes are TRBV12-3 or TRBV12-4 and TRBJ1-1; D gene unclear. The CDR3 is made up of 16 amino acids. Trimming removed 5 bases at V and 4 bases at J, with 20 bases between. CDR3 coding DNA: TGTGCCAGCAGTCTATCCCGGGTGGGTAGGGCCACTGAAGCTTTCTTT. This sequence encodes CASSLSRVGRATEAFF.

The rearrangement links TRBV6-5 to TRBJ2-5; TRBD1 might be the D (6 bases). The length of the CDR3 is 15 residues. Germline lookup yields CDR1 MNHEY and CDR2 SVGAGI. The V and J ends lost 4 bases and 1 base respectively, with 13 bases between them. The CDR3 is CASSLMDSFQETQYF. CDR3 sequence (DNA): TGTGCCAGCAGTTTGATGGACAGTTTCCAAGAGACCCAGTACTTC.

The chain joins TRBV20-1 to TRBJ2-1, with D perhaps TRBD2 (6 bases). The CDR3 is 11 amino acids. CDR1 is DFQATT, CDR2 SNEGSKA, per germline (reference sequence). The chain's CDR3 is CRLGSNNEQFF. The CDR3 DNA is TGCAGACTCGGGAGCAACAATGAGCAGTTCTTC.

V usage is TRBV27 and J usage is TRBJ2-5; no clear D gene. Trimming pared 3 bases from V and 4 bases from J, leaving 9 bases between. The V gene's germline CDR1 is MNHEY and CDR2 SMNVEV (reference sequence). The CDR3 runs 13 residues. The CDR3 loop reads CASSFLDGETQYF. The DNA of the CDR3 is TGTGCCAGCAGTTTCTTAGACGGAGAGACCCAGTACTTC.

A few counts support this clonotype. The chain carries TRBV20-1 and TRBJ1-2, with D tentatively TRBD1 (6 bases). The CDR3 totals 15 residues. Germline V gene lookup returns CDR1 DFQATT and CDR2 SNEGSKA (reference sequence). V lost 3 bases and J 0 bases, leaving 14 bases between the germline ends. CDR3 amino acids: CSASTGHITNYGYTF. DNA of the CDR3: TGCAGTGCTAGTACGGGACATATCACTAACTATGGCTACACCTTC.

This clonotype came up a few times. CDR3 nucleotides: TGCGCCAGCAGCGCATACCCCGGGACAGGGGGAAATGAGCAGTTCTTC. Translation gives CASSAYPGTGGNEQFF. The chain has TRBV5-1 and TRBJ2-1, with TRBD1 matching 11 bases. The ends lost 4 bases at V and 7 bases at J; junction bases unmatched: 10. The germline CDR1 and CDR2 sequences are SGHRS and YFSETQ. The CDR3 loop spans 16 amino acids.

V usage is TRBV12-3 or TRBV12-4 and J usage is TRBJ2-7, with D unclear. V lost 1 base and J lost 0, with 10 bases in between. The CDR3 sequence is 15 residues long. The CDR3 coding sequence is TGTGCCAGCAGTTTAGATCGAAGATACTCCTACGAGCAGTACTTC. Translated, it gives CASSLDRRYSYEQYF.

The chain uses TRBV12-3 or TRBV12-4 and TRBJ2-1; no definite D call. This CDR3 has 14 amino acids. Trimming took off 3 bases at V and 2 bases at J, with 8 bases between the two ends. The CDR3 coding sequence is TGTGCCAGCAGTTTCGCCAGGCCCTACAATGAGCAGTTCTTC. Encoded protein: CASSFARPYNEQFF.

The chain joins TRBV5-1 to TRBJ2-1, with D perhaps matching TRBD1 (5 bases). Trimming left V 0 bases short and J 6 bases short, with 13 bases between. Germline V gene lookup returns CDR1 SGHRS and CDR2 YFSETQ. CDR3 length equals 15 residues. This CDR3 reads CASSLGWGLINEQFF. The CDR3 region has the DNA TGCGCCAGCAGCTTGGGTTGGGGCTTGATCAATGAGCAGTTCTTC.

This rearrangement joins TRBV19 to TRBJ1-2, with 8 positions matching TRBD1. Trimming cost V 10 bases and J 8 bases; bases outside gene matches: 18. This CDR3 comprises 15 residues. CDR1 is LNHDA, CDR2 SQIVND, per germline (reference sequence). In nucleotides, the CDR3 is TGTGCCACGACGTCCCGGGACAGGTTAACTATGGGCTACACCTTC. Protein sequence: CATTSRDRLTMGYTF.

The chain has TRBV6-2 or TRBV6-3 and TRBJ2-1; either TRBD1 or TRBD2 may fit D (5 bases each). CDR3 length: 12 amino acids. The germline V and J ends were trimmed by 8 bases and 5 bases, with 10 bases remaining between them. Germline CDR1 MNHEY, CDR2 SVGEGT. The CDR3 region is CASRDPNNEQFF. Here the CDR3 DNA reads TGTGCCAGCCGGGACCCAAACAATGAGCAGTTCTTC.

This clonotype was seen many times. V usage is TRBV5-1 and J usage is TRBJ2-5; D not certain. V gave up 0 bases and J gave up 5 bases, with 5 bases separating them. The CDR3 contains 12 residues. The V gene's germline CDR1 is SGHRS and CDR2 YFSETQ. This CDR3 is CASSLGTETQYF. The DNA for the CDR3 is TGCGCCAGCAGCTTGGGGACGGAGACCCAGTACTTC.

The genes are TRBV6-1 and TRBJ2-2, with 10 bases aligning to TRBD2. This CDR3 has 16 amino acids. With 6 bases clipped from V and 2 bases from J, the junction kept 6 bases outside the gene matches. Germline CDR1 is MNHNS and CDR2 is SASEGT. The CDR3: CASSPGTSVNTGELFF. DNA of the CDR3: TGTGCCAGCAGCCCCGGGACTAGCGTCAACACCGGGGAGCTGTTTTTT.

The chain joins TRBV30 to TRBJ2-6; D remains ambiguous. The V gene's germline CDR1 is GTSNPN and CDR2 SVGIG (reference sequence). CDR3 length equals 15 residues. V was shortened by 6 bases and J by 1 base, with 13 bases between the two germline ends. Written as DNA, the CDR3 is TGTGCCTGTACCCGGGTGGGATCTGGGGCCAACGTCCTGACTTTC. It encodes CACTRVGSGANVLTF.

This chain joins TRBV5-5 and TRBJ2-7; TRBD1 or TRBD2 may be the D gene (5 bases each). Germline V gene sequence: CDR1 SGHKS, CDR2 YYEKEE (reference sequence). CDR3 length equals 15 residues. Trimming took 3 bases from V and 4 from J, leaving 17 bases between them. In DNA form, the CDR3 reads TGTGCCAGCAGCTCAAGGGACCAATTCCTTTACGAGCAGTACTTC. Translation: CASSSRDQFLYEQYF.

The chain joins TRBV20-1 to TRBJ2-5; TRBD2 matches 7 bases. Germline CDR1 reads DFQATT; CDR2 reads SNEGSKA (reference sequence). The CDR3 has 14 residues. The trim removed 0 bases at V and 5 bases at J, leaving 6 bases unmatched. The chain's CDR3 is CSARDGGAGETQYF. The CDR3 coding sequence is TGCAGTGCTAGAGACGGGGGAGCGGGGGAGACCCAGTACTTC.

This clonotype was detected a few times. The chain is built from TRBV20-1 and TRBJ2-1; maybe TRBD1 (7 bases). V was cut by 6 bases and J by 1 base, with 19 bases left in between. Germline V lookup: CDR1 DFQATT, CDR2 SNEGSKA (reference sequence). The CDR3 consists of 16 residues. Here the CDR3 reads CSASSRPGGSYNEQFF. CDR3 DNA sequence: TGCAGTGCCTCCTCTCGACCAGGGGGGTCCTACAATGAGCAGTTCTTC.

The chain uses TRBV9 and TRBJ2-2, with D perhaps being TRBD1 or TRBD2 (5 bases each). V was clipped by 0 bases and J by 8 bases, with 11 bases between them. In germline, CDR1 is SGDLS, CDR2 YYNGEE. CDR3 length: 14 amino acids. CDR3 nucleotide sequence: TGTGCCAGCAGCGTAGAGGTCTGGGGGGGGGAGCTGTTTTTT. Protein product: CASSVEVWGGELFF.

The sample holds a few counts of this clonotype. The chain employs TRBV4-2 and TRBJ2-2, with D possibly being TRBD2 (5 bases). The CDR3 runs to 14 residues. Germline CDR1 LGHNA, CDR2 YNFKEQ. Trimming stripped 0 bases from V and 6 bases from J, with 8 bases between. The DNA of the CDR3 is TGTGCCAGCAGCCAAGATAATAGCGCCGGGGAGCTGTTTTTT. Encoded protein: CASSQDNSAGELFF.